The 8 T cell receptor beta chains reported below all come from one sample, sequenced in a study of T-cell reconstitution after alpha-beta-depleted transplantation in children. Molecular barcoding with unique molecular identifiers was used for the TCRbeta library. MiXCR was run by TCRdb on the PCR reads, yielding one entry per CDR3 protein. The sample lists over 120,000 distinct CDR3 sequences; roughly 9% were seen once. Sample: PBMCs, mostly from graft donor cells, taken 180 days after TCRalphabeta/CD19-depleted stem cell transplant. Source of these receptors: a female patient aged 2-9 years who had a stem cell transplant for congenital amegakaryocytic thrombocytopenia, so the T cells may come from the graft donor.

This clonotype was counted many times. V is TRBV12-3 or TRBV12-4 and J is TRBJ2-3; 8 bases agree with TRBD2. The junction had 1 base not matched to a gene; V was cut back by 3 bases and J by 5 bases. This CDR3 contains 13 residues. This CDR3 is CASSFAGGDTQYF. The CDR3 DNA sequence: TGTGCCAGCAGTTTTGCGGGAGGAGATACGCAGTATTTT.

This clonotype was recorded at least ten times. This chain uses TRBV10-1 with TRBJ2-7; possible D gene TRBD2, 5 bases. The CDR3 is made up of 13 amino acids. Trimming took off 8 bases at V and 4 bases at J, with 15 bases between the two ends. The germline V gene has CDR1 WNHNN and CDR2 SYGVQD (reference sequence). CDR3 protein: CASSPNRGYEQYF. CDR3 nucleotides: TGCGCCAGCTCTCCGAACCGGGGTTACGAGCAGTACTTC.

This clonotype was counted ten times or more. The CDR3 coding sequence is TGCAGTGCTGGGACTAGCGGGGACTACACCTACGAGCAGTACTTC. Its protein is CSAGTSGDYTYEQYF. The genes are TRBV20-1 and TRBJ2-7, with 13 bases aligning to TRBD2. V shed 5 bases, J shed 2 bases, and the junction held 6 bases outside the gene matches. This CDR3 spans 15 amino acids. Germline V gene data show CDR1 as DFQATT and CDR2 as SNEGSKA (reference sequence).

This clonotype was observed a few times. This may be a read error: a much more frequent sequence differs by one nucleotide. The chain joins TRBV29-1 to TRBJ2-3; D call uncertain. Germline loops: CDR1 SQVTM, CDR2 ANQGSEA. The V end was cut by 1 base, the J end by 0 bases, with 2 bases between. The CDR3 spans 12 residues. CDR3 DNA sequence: TGCAGCGTTGAAGTGAGCACAGATACGCAGTATTTT. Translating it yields CSVEVSTDTQYF.

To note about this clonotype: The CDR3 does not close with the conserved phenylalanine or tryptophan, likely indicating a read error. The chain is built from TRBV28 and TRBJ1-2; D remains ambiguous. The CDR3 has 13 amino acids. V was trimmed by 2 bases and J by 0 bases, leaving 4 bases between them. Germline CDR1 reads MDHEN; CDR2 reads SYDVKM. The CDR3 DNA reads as TGTGCCAGCAGTTTAGACACTAACTATGGCTACACCTAC. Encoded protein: CASSLDTNYGYTY.

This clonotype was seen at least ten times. The CDR3 spells CASSLMAGGSNTGELFF. The CDR3 DNA is TGTGCCAGCAGCTTAATGGCGGGGGGGTCGAACACCGGGGAGCTGTTTTTT. V is TRBV7-8 and J is TRBJ2-2; 9 bases match TRBD2. Germline CDR1 reads SGHVS; CDR2 reads FQNEAQ. V gave up 2 bases and J gave up 0 bases; unmatched junction bases: 4. This CDR3 contains 17 residues. The complete variable domain, with remaining parts taken from reference TRBV7-8 and TRBJ2-2, reads GAGVSQSPRYKVAKRGQDVALRCDPISGHVSLFWYQQALGQGPEFLTYFQNEAQLDKSGLPSDRFFAERPEGSVSTLKIQRTQQEDSAVYLCASSLMAGGSNTGELFFGEGSRLTVL.

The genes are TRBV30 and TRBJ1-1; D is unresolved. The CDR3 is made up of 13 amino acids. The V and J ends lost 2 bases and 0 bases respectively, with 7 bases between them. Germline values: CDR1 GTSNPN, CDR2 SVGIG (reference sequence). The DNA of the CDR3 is TGTGCCTGGAGTAGACCGTTGAACACTGAAGCTTTCTTT. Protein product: CAWSRPLNTEAFF.

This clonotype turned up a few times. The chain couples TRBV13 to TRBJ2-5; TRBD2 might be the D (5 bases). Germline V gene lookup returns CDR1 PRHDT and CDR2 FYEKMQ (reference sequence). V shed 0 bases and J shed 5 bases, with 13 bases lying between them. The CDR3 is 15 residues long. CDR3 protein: CASSLGPRAAETQYF. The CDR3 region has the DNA TGTGCCAGCAGCTTAGGCCCGAGGGCAGCGGAGACCCAGTACTTC. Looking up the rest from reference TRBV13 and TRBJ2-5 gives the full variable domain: AAGVIQSPRHLIKEKRETATLKCYPIPRHDTVYWYQQGPGQDPQFLISFYEKMQSDKGSIPDRFSAQQFSDYHSELNMSSLELGDSALYFCASSLGPRAAETQYFGPGTRLLVL.